The TCR beta chain described here comes from a study of blood T cell repertoires in COVID-19. Libraries were prepared by immunoSEQ multiplex PCR; TCRdb keeps only in-frame clonotypes and omits some of them. The table has just under 60,000 clones, around 88% seen once. After removal of 6 bases from V and 3 bases from J, the junction contained 8 bases not matched to a gene. The CDR3 is made up of 15 amino acids. Germline CDR1 reads MDHEN; CDR2 reads SYDVKM. The sample consisted of peripheral blood. The chain carries TRBV28 and TRBJ2-1; 7 bases are a match to TRBD2. This TCR was sampled from a man aged 60 to 75 with acute or convalescent COVID-19. CDR3 amino acids: CASREGRGSYNEQFF. CDR3 nucleotide sequence: TGTGCCAGCAGGGAGGGGAGGGGAAGCTACAATGAGCAGTTCTTC.